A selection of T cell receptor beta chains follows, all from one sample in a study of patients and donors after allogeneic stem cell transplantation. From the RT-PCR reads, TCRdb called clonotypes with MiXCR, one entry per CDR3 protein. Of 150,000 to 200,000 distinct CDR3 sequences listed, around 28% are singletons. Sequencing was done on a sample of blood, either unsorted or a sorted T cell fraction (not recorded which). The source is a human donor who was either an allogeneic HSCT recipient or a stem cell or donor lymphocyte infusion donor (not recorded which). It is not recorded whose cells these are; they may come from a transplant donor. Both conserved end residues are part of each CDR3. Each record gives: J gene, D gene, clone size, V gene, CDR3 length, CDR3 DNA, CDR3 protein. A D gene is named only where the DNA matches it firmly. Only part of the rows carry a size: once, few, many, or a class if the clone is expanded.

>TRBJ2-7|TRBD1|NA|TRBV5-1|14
TGCGCCAGCAGCTTCCAAGGGGACAGCTACGAGCAGTACTTC
CASSFQGDSYEQYF
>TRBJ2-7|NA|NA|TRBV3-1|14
TGTGCCAGCAGCCAAGAATATCAGGGATACGAGCAGTACTTC
CASSQEYQGYEQYF
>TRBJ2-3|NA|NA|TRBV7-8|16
TGTGCCAGCAGCTCCCGGTTGGACCCATTCACAGATACGCAGTATTTT
CASSSRLDPFTDTQYF
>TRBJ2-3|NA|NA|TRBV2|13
TGTGCCAGCAGTGAAGCACCCACAGATACGCAGTATTTT
CASSEAPTDTQYF
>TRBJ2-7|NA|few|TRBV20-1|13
TGCAGTGCTAGGCATAGTTGGGGCTACGAGCAGTACTTC
CSARHSWGYEQYF
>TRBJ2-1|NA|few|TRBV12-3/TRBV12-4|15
TGTGCCAGCAGTCCTAGATTAACCTCCTACAATGAGCAGTTCTTC
CASSPRLTSYNEQFF
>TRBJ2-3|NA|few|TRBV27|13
TGTGCCAGCAGTTTATGGGACACAGATACGCAGTATTTT
CASSLWDTDTQYF
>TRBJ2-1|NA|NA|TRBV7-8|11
TGTGCCAGCAGCCGTGACTATGAGCAGTTCTTC
CASSRDYEQFF
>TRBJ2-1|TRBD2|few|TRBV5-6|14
TGTGCCAGCAGCTTGGGACTAGCGGGAGTTGAGCAGTTCTTC
CASSLGLAGVEQFF
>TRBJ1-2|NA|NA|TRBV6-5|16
TGTGCCAGCAGTCCGTTTAGGGGGGCGTATAACTATGGCTACACCTTC
CASSPFRGAYNYGYTF
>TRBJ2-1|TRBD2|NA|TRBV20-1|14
TGCAGTGCTAAACTAGCGGGTTCTCTCTATGAGCAGTTCTTC
CSAKLAGSLYEQFF
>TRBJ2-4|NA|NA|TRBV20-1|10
TGCAGTGCTCCGCGGGACATTCAGTACTTC
CSAPRDIQYF
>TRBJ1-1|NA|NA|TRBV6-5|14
TGTGCCAGCAGTTATGGTGGGGTGAACACTGAAGCTTTCTTT
CASSYGGVNTEAFF
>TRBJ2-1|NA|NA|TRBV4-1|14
TGCGCCAGCAGCCAAGGTGGGTTTAGAATGGAGCAGTTCTTC
CASSQGGFRMEQFF
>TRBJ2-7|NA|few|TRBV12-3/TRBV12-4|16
TGTGCCAGCAGTTCAGGTTCCGGGACGGTCCTCTACGAGCAGTACTTC
CASSSGSGTVLYEQYF
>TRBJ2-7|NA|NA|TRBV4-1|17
TGCGCCAGCAGCCAAGAAATAGGGGACATACCAGCCTACGAGCAGTACTTC
CASSQEIGDIPAYEQYF
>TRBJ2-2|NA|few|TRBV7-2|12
TGTGCCAGCAAATGGGCGCCCGGGGAGCTGTTTTTT
CASKWAPGELFF
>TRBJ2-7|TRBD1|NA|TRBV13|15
TGTGCCAGCAGCTTAGTCCCGGGACAGTCCTACGAGCAGTACTTC
CASSLVPGQSYEQYF
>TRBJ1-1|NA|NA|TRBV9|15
TGTGCCAGCAGCGCCGTCGGGGGTCGAGACACTGAAGCTTTCTTT
CASSAVGGRDTEAFF
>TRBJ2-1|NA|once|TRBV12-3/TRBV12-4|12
TGTGCCAGCAGGTCCCTTCGGGATGAGCAGTTCTTC
CASRSLRDEQFF
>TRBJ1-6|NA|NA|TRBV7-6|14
TGTGCCAGCAGCTTCCGGACGGAAAATTCACCCCTCCACTTT
CASSFRTENSPLHF
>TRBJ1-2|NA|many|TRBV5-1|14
TGCGCCAGCAGCTTGGGTAGCACTTGGACTGGCTACACCTTC
CASSLGSTWTGYTF
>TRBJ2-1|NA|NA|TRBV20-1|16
TGCAGTGCTAGAGATCATGGGGCTTCAAGGTACAATGAGCAGTTCTTC
CSARDHGASRYNEQFF
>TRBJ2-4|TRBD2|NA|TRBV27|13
TGTGCCAGTAGCGGGAGAGGTAAAAACATTCAGTACTTC
CASSGRGKNIQYF
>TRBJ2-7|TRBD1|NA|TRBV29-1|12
TGCAGCGTGCGACAGGGGGCGGGAGAGCAGTACTTC
CSVRQGAGEQYF
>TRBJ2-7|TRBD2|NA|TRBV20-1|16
TGCAGTGCTAGAGCACACCCCGGGACTAGCTTCTACGAGCAGTACTTC
CSARAHPGTSFYEQYF
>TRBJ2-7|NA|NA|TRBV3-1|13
TGTGCCAGCAGCCAAGGGACCTTCCGCGAGCAGTACTTC
CASSQGTFREQYF
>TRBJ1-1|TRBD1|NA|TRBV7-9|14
TGTGCCAGCAGCTTATCAGGGGGTGTCACTGAAGCTTTCTTT
CASSLSGGVTEAFF
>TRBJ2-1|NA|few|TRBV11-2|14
TGTGCCAGCAGCTTGCGACTAGGGTACAATGAGCAGTTCTTC
CASSLRLGYNEQFF
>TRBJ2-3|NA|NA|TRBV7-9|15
TGTGCCAGCAGCTTAGTGGCGGGAAACACAGATACGCAGTATTTT
CASSLVAGNTDTQYF
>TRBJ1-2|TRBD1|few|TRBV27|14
TGTGCCAGCAAAGGCACAGGGGAATTCTATGGCTACACCTTC
CASKGTGEFYGYTF
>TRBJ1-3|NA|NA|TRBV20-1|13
TGCAGTGCTCTACGGGGTGCTGGAAACACCATATATTTT
CSALRGAGNTIYF
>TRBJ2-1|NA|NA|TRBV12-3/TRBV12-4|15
TGTGCCAGCAGTTTAGGCAGATTAGTACACAATGAGCAGTTCTTC
CASSLGRLVHNEQFF
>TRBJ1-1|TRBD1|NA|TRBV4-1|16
TGCGCCAGCAGCCAAGGCTTGACAGGGAAAGACACTGAAGCTTTCTTT
CASSQGLTGKDTEAFF
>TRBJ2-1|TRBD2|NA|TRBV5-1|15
TGCGCCAGCAGGAAACTAGCGGGGAGCTACAATGAGCAGTTCTTC
CASRKLAGSYNEQFF
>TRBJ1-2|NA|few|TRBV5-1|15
TGCGCCAGCAGCTTAAATGGCGCAGGCCACGGTGGCTACACCTTC
CASSLNGAGHGGYTF